This TCR beta chain was obtained from a study of monozygotic twins with cystic fibrosis (dated by TCRdb to 2020 to 2023). In the study overall: Barcoded libraries were prepared from roughly 3.3 micrograms of fragmented DNA with roughly 15 PCR cycles. Data for three of the twin pairs had been reported earlier in a different context. To assess genetic influence on V and J gene usage, the study compared TCR beta repertoires within and across 16 monozygotic twin pairs with cystic fibrosis. Twins were ranked among 800 to 1,100 cohort participants for weight-for-height and FEVPerc (FEV1 disease centile) at the day of blood sampling. Ten female and six male twin pairs, aged about 2.0 to 36.4 years (median roughly 9.3 years) and mostly children and adolescents, were included in the cohort. The investigation overall reported the following: V gene usage was most similar to the co-twin for 13 of 16 pairs, and J usage for 8 of 16 pairs, suggesting genetic constraints. Simpson clonality was found to be generally low (median around 0.0095), suggesting a naive-dominated repertoire, although higher clonality was observed in the most severely affected patients. Nucleotide-identical clonotype sharing was significantly higher within monozygotic CF twin pairs than between unrelated CF individuals (P = 0.000026, Mann-Whitney). The cohort was small, and the number of shared CDR3s showed no association with age, concordance or disease severity.

The CDR3, cysteine through phenylalanine, is 11 amino acids long. Kept here is only the CDR3 DNA, which spans 33 bases and is read in frame from base 1. Trimming costs V 5 bases and J 6 bases, and their ends lie 8 bases apart. As encoded in the germline V gene, CDR1 is MDHEN while CDR2 is SYDVKM. Following the manufacturer's instructions, TCR beta CDR3 regions were amplified by multiplex PCR with the immunoSEQ immune profiling system. An Illumina NextSeq system was used for sequencing. The original methods were these. Sequence data were processed on the immunoSEQ Analyzer platform, and clonality was computed as the square root of Simpson's index of productive rearrangements. Jensen-Shannon distance served as the measure of similarity in V and J usage, while OLGA was used to compute CDR3 generation probabilities. The immuneACCESS database (August 2020) and VDJdb (December 2020) were searched for shared CDR3 sequences. TCRdb mirrors the immuneACCESS table, restricted to in-frame sequences. Some clones are absent from its copies; in checked studies, under half trace to an unresolved V gene, and the reason for the others is unknown. For V, J and clone size, that table is used; D and trimming come from the DNA. Here the sample has around 26,000 clones; approximately 96% occur a single time. About 2.9% of the sample is held by the ten biggest clonotypes.

The twin pairs came from the European Cystic Fibrosis Twin and Sibling Study Cohort, a cohort that recruited patients from 150 to 200 CF clinics across 14 European countries. Both zygosity and CFTR genotype were checked in-house, and zygosity was tested with multiplex PCR across nine short tandem repeat loci. Peripheral blood was taken from each twin, and clinical parameters were recorded on the day of blood sampling. Phenol/chloroform extraction was used to isolate genomic DNA from peripheral blood cells, and the DNA was then kept in TE buffer at 4 degrees C. A remark on this clone: Its antigen remains unidentified. The input lacks base qualities; no much larger clone sits a single base away.

The sequence derives from a girl aged 2 to 9 with cystic fibrosis. Sequenced: blood. The chain is made from TRBV28 and TRBJ2-7; no D gene call is confident. The encoded CDR3 is CASSPAAEQYF. The nucleotides are TGTGCCAGCAGTCCCGCAGCCGAGCAGTACTTC.